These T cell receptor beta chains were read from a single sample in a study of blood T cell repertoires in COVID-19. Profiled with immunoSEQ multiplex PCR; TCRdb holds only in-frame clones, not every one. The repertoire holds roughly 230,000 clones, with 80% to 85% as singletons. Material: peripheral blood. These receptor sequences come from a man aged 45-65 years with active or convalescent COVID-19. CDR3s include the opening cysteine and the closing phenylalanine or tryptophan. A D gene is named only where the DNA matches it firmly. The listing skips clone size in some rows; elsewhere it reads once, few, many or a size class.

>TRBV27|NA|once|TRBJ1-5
TGTGCCAGCAGTTTTGGACAGAATAGCAATCAGCCCCAGCATTTT
CASSFGQNSNQPQHF
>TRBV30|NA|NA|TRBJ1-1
TGTGCCTGGGTTCAGGGTCCCCCAGGGACTGAAGCTTTCTTT
CAWVQGPPGTEAFF
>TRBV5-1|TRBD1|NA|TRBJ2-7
TGCGCCAGCAGCTTGACAGGGGTGGGCCACGAGCAGTACTTC
CASSLTGVGHEQYF
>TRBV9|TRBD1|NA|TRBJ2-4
TGTGCCAGCAGCGTAGCGGGGACAGGGGGACTCGTCATTCAGTACTTC
CASSVAGTGGLVIQYF
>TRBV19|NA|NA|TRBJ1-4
TGTGCCAGTAGTATCGGGACACTGAATGAAAAACTGTTTTTT
CASSIGTLNEKLFF
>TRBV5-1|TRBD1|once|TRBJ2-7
TGCGCCAGCAGCCGGGACAGGTCCTACGAGCAGTACTTC
CASSRDRSYEQYF
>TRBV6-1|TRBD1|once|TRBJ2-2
TGTGCCAGCAGTGTTCACGACAGGGTAGGGATCGGGGAGCTGTTTTTT
CASSVHDRVGIGELFF
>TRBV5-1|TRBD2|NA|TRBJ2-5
TGCGCCAGCAGCTTGGGACTAGCGGTTGGGTACCAAGAGACCCAGTACTTC
CASSLGLAVGYQETQYF
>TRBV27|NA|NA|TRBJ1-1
TGTGCCAGCACCTCCGGGGGGCAAACTGAAGCTTTCTTT
CASTSGGQTEAFF
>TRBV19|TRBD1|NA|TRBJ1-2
TGTGCCAGTAGTCCGCCGACAGGGTTTGGCTATGGCTACACCTTC
CASSPPTGFGYGYTF
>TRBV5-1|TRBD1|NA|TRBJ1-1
TGCGCCAGCAGCTTGGGAGGGGGCGAGGAAGCTTTCTTT
CASSLGGGEEAFF
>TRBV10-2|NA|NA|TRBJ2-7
TGCGCCAGCAGCCCAGGACTACCTACGTCCGAGCAGTACTTC
CASSPGLPTSEQYF
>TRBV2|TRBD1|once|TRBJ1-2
TGTGCCAGCAGTGAAGGGCGACAGGGTTACTATGGCTACACCTTC
CASSEGRQGYYGYTF
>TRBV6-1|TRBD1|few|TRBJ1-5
TGTGCCAGCAAGACACAGGGGCGAGATCAGCCCCAGCATTTT
CASKTQGRDQPQHF
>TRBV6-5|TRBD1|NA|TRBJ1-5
TGTGCCAGCACCACCGGGACAGGGGGGAATCAGCCCCAGCATTTT
CASTTGTGGNQPQHF
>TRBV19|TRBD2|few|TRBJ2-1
TGTGCCAGTAGTCAACTAGCGGAAGTAAATGAGCAGTTCTTC
CASSQLAEVNEQFF
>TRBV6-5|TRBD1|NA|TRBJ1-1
TGTGCCAGCAGTTACCAGAGTTCAGGGGGAGCTTTCTTT
CASSYQSSGGAFF
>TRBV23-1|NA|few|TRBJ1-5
TGCGCCAGCAGTCAATCGGACGGGGAAAGCAATCAGCCCCAGCATTTT
CASSQSDGESNQPQHF
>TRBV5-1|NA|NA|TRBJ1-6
TGCGCCAGCAGCTTGCTGTCGGTAAAGTCACCCCTCCACTTT
CASSLLSVKSPLHF
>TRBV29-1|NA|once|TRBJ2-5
TGCAGCGTTGGGGCGGGGAATCGGGGAGAGACCCAGTACTTC
CSVGAGNRGETQYF
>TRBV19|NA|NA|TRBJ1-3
TGTGCCAGTAGTTCCCCGGGGAACACCATATATTTT
CASSSPGNTIYF
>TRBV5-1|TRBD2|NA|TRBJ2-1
TGCGCCAGCAGCTTGGGGCCTGATGAACTAGCGGGGGTTGGAGAGCAGTTCTTC
CASSLGPDELAGVGEQFF
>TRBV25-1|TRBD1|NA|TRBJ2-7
TGTGCCAGCAGTGAATACGGGGACAGCTACGAGCAGTACTTC
CASSEYGDSYEQYF
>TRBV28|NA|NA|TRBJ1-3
TGTGCCAGCAGTTTCGCAGTCTCTGGAAACACCATATATTTT
CASSFAVSGNTIYF
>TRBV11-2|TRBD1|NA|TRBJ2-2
TGTGCCAGCAGGACTACAGGGGTGAACACCGGGGAGCTGTTTTTT
CASRTTGVNTGELFF
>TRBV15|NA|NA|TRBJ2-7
TGTGCCACCAGCAGGGGGACTGCCCTCGGGCAGTACTTC
CATSRGTALGQYF
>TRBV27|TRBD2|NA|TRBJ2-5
TGTGCCAGCAGTTCGGGGGGGGGAAGGGCCCAGTACTTC
CASSSGGGRAQYF
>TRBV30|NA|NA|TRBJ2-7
TGTGCCTGGAGTGTACAAGGCCCAGGGTGGGCCTACGAGCAGTACTTC
CAWSVQGPGWAYEQYF
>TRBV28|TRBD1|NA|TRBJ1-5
TGTGCCATCACACCCCCAGGGACAGCCCCCAGTGGGCCCCAGCATTTT
CAITPPGTAPSGPQHF
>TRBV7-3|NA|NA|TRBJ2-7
TGTGCCAGCAGCTTAATACGGGGTGCATTCGACGAGCAGTACTTC
CASSLIRGAFDEQYF
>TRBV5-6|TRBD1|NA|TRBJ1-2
TGTGCCAGCAGCTCGCCCGGGACAGGGCGCCACACCTTC
CASSSPGTGRHTF
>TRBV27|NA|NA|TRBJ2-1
TGTGCCACACGACCCCAGAGAGACAGCACCCTGCAGTTCTTC
CATRPQRDSTLQFF
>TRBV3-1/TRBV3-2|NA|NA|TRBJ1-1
TGTGCCAGCAGCCAAGATCTCCCTTCGGCAGGGCGGACTGAAGCTTTCTTT
CASSQDLPSAGRTEAFF
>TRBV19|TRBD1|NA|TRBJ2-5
TGTGCCAGTAGTAGCGACAGGGGGCAGACCCAGTACTTC
CASSSDRGQTQYF
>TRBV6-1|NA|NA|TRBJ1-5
TGTGCCAGCAGTGATGATGCGGGGGGCGGCGGGAATCAGCCCCAGCATTTT
CASSDDAGGGGNQPQHF
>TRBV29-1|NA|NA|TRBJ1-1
TGCAGCGTCGCGCGCGGGGGCAGGGAGACTGAAGCTTTCTTT
CSVARGGRETEAFF
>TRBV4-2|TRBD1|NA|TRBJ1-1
TGTGCCAGCCATTCGGGGACAGGGGGAGATACTGAAGCTTTCTTT
CASHSGTGGDTEAFF
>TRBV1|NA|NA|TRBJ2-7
TGCACCTTGAGCGGGGGGGGATACGAGCAGTACTTC
CTLSGGGYEQYF
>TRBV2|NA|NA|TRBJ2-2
TGTGCCAGCAGTCCCGGGGGTACCGGGGAGCTGTTTTTT
CASSPGGTGELFF
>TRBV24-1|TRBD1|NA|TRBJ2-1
TGTGCCACCAGCACGACAGGGCATGAGCAGTTCTTC
CATSTTGHEQFF
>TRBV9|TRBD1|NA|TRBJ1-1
TGTGCCAGCAGCACAGGGGTGAGCACTGAAGCTTTCTTT
CASSTGVSTEAFF
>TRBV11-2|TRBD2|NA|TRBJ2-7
TGTGCCAGCAGCTACTTGGGAGCGGGGACCTACGAGCAGTACTTC
CASSYLGAGTYEQYF
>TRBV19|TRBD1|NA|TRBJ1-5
TGTGCCAGTAGTATCTGGCAGGGGGGCAATCAGCCCCAGCATTTT
CASSIWQGGNQPQHF
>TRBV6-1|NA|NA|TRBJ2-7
TGTGCCAGCAGTGAAGCTGTGGGCCCCCCCTACGAGCAGTACTTC
CASSEAVGPPYEQYF
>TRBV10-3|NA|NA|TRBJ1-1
TGTGCCATCAGTGAGTCGTTTGGGGCCCCCGGGACTGAAGCTTTCTTT
CAISESFGAPGTEAFF
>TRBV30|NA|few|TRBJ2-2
TGTGCCTGGAGTGTACGAGGTACCGGGGAGCTGTTTTTT
CAWSVRGTGELFF
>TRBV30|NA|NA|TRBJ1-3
TGTGCCGGCAGGGTTTTCTCTGGAAACACCATATATTTT
CAGRVFSGNTIYF
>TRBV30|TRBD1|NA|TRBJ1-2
TGTGCCTGGAGTGGGGGACAGGGCGGTGGCTACACCTTC
CAWSGGQGGGYTF
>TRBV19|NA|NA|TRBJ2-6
TGTGCCAGTAGCCCATTTTGGTTCCAGTCCAGCTCTGGGGCCAACGTCCTGACTTTC
CASSPFWFQSSSGANVLTF